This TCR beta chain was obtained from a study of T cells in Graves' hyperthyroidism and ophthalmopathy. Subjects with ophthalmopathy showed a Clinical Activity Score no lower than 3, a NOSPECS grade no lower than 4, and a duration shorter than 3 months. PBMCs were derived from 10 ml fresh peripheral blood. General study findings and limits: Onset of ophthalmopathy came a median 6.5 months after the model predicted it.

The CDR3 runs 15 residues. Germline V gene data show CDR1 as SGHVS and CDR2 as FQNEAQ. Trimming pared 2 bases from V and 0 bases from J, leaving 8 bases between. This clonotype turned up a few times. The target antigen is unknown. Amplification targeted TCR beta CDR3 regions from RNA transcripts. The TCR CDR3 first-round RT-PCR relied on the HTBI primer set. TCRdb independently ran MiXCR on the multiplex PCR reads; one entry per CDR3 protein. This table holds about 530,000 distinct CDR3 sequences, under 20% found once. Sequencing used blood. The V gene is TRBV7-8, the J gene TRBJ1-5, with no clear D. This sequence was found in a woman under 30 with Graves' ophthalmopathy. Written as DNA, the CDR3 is TGTGCCAGCAGCTTATTAACGGGTAGCAATCAGCCCCAGCATTTT. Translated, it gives CASSLLTGSNQPQHF. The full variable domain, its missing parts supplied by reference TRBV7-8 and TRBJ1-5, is GAGVSQSPRYKVAKRGQDVALRCDPISGHVSLFWYQQALGQGPEFLTYFQNEAQLDKSGLPSDRFFAERPEGSVSTLKIQRTQQEDSAVYLCASSLLTGSNQPQHFGDGTRLSIL.